This T cell receptor beta chain stems from a study of T cell responses to AZD1222 COVID-19 vaccine. General study findings and limits: Regions 160-218 and 743-854 held dominance among vaccine-associated CD4 TCRs, which spanned spike.

Sequencing used immunoSEQ multiplex PCR; TCRdb keeps in-frame clones, though not all of them. The sample consists of 200,000 to 300,000 clones, over 90% of them appearing once. Of note for this clone: The antigen is unknown.

The receptor's source is an adult in good health. The specimen was peripheral blood, collected on day 0 of AZD1222 vaccination.

CDR3 loop: CASSEGLALYEQYF. The DNA of the CDR3 is TGTGCCAGCAGTGAGGGACTTGCCCTTTACGAGCAGTACTTC. The chain links TRBV6-1 to TRBJ2-7; tentatively, D is TRBD2 (6 bases). The CDR3 runs 14 residues. Between the trimmed V and J ends, which lost 3 bases and 4 bases, there was a span of 13 bases. CDR1 is MNHNS, CDR2 SASEGT, per germline.